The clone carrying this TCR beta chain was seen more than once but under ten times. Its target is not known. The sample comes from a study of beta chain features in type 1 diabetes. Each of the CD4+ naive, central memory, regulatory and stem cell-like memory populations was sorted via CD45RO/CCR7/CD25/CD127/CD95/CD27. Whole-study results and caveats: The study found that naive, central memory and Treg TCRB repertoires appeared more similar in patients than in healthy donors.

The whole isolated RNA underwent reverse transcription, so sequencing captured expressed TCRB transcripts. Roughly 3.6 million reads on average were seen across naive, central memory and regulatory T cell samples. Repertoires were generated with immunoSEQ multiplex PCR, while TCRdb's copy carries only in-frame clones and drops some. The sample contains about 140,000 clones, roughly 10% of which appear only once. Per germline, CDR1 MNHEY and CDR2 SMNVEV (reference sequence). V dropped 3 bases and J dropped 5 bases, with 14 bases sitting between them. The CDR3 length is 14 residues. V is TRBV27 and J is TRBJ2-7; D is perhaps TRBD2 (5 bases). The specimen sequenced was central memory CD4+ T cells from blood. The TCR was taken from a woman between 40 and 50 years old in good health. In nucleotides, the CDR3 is TGTGCCAGCAGTTTTCGAGGGATCTTGAACGAGCAGTACTTC. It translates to CASSFRGILNEQYF.